Presented here are 22 T cell receptor beta chains from one specimen sequenced in a study of T cell clonality in common variable immunodeficiency. Sequencing used immunoSEQ multiplex PCR; TCRdb keeps in-frame clones, though not all of them. The sample presents tens of thousands of clones, none singletons. What was sequenced was peripheral blood mononuclear cells. These receptors originate from a person between 18 and 70 years old in good health.

This clone was recorded at least ten times. The DNA ends 3 residues before the CDR3 does, and the rest of the CDR3 is filled in from the germline J gene. The chain combines TRBV20-1 with TRBJ1-5, with D hard to call. V lost 8 bases to trimming and J lost 1 base, with 9 bases between them. Germline CDR1 is DFQATT and CDR2 is SNEGSKA (reference sequence). The CDR3 extends over 12 amino acids. The CDR3 is CSLQESNQPQHF. CDR3 bases read: TGCAGTCTGCAGGAGAGCAATCAGCCC.

This clone was counted at least ten times. The CDR3 end lies 3 residues beyond the end of the read and is filled in from the germline J gene. This chain links TRBV9 with TRBJ2-3, with 8 bases that match TRBD1. The CDR3 sequence is 16 residues long. Germline V lookup: CDR1 SGDLS, CDR2 YYNGEE. V was pared by 1 base and J by 2 bases, with 6 bases of the junction left unmatched. Partial CDR3 DNA: TGTGCCAGCAGCGTATCCGGACAGGGCGTCACAGATACG. Its protein product is CASSVSGQGVTDT. The CDR3 in its entirety is CASSVSGQGVTDTQYF. Supplemented by reference TRBV9 and TRBJ2-3, the full variable domain reads DSGVTQTPKHLITATGQRVTLRCSPRSGDLSVYWYQQSLDQGLQFLIQYYNGEERAKGNILERFSAQQFPDLHSELNLSSLELGDSALYFCASSVSGQGVTDTQYFGPGTRLTVL.

This clone was seen repeatedly, ten times or more. The CDR3 goes on 3 residues after the read ends, and that part is filled in from the germline J gene. V usage is TRBV30 and J usage is TRBJ2-4; D might be TRBD1 (6 bases). Germline assignment: CDR1 GTSNPN and CDR2 SVGIG (reference sequence). This CDR3 region has 13 residues. Trimming took 6 bases from V and 7 from J, leaving 16 bases between them. CDR3 sequence: CACHRGGGNIQYF. The sequenced CDR3 bases are TGTGCCTGCCACCGTGGGGGCGGGAACATT.

This clone was counted many times. Coverage ceases 3 residues before the CDR3 finishes, and the germline J gene fills in the end. The chain recombines TRBV6-1 with TRBJ2-7; 9 nucleotides line up with TRBD1. The trim removed 2 bases at V and 2 bases at J, leaving 4 bases unmatched. The CDR3 contains 15 residues. Per the germline V gene, CDR1 is MNHNS and CDR2 is SASEGT. The CDR3 loop reads CASSELQGATYEQYF. The DNA read from the CDR3 is TGTGCCAGCAGTGAATTACAGGGGGCAACCTACGAG.

In this sample, this clone turned up many times. The CDR3 loop is CASSYSGTSYEQYF. The DNA read from the CDR3 is TGTGCCAGCTCCTATAGCGGGACCTCCTACGAG. The chain recombines TRBV6-2 or TRBV6-3 with TRBJ2-7; 8 positions agree with TRBD2. The CDR3 end is not reached by the read, which stops 3 residues before it; the germline J gene fills it in. Germline CDR1 is MNHEY and CDR2 is SVGEGT. Trimming at V came to 8 bases and at J to 0 bases, leaving 6 bases not matched to a gene. The CDR3 sequence is 14 residues long.

This clone has ten or more counts. The observed sequence ends 3 residues before the CDR3 terminus, with the missing tail filled in from the germline J gene. The chain couples TRBV19 to TRBJ1-2, with 7 positions matching TRBD1. Trimming removed 7 bases from V and 4 bases from J; junction bases left unmatched: 9. This CDR3 contains 14 residues. Looked up from germline, CDR1 is LNHDA and CDR2 is SQIVND (reference sequence). Partial CDR3 DNA: TGTGCCAGTATAACCTCCGGGACAGCCTATGGC. This encodes CASITSGTAYG. The full-length CDR3 reads as CASITSGTAYGYTF.

This clone was recorded at least ten times. The CDR3 goes on 3 residues after the read ends, and that part is filled in from the germline J gene. V gene TRBV7-2 combines with J gene TRBJ2-2; 14 positions agree with TRBD2. The CDR3 runs 15 residues. Germline CDR1 is SGHTA and CDR2 is FQGNSA. The junction had 2 bases not matched to a gene; V was cut back by 5 bases and J by 6 bases. CDR3 bases read: TGTGCCAGCAGCCCGGGACTAGCGGGAGCCGGGGAG. The encoded protein is CASSPGLAGAGE. The full CDR3 reads CASSPGLAGAGELFF.

This clone showed up many times. The CDR3 end lies 3 residues beyond the end of the read and is filled in from the germline J gene. J is TRBJ2-7 and V is TRBV10-3, with TRBD2 identical over 9 bases. This CDR3 spans 13 amino acids. V dropped 4 bases and J dropped 6; count of bases not matched to a gene: 4. Looked up from germline, CDR1 is ENHRY and CDR2 is SYGVKD. The CDR3 bases that were read are TGTGCCATCAGTGCGCTAGCGGGACTCGAG. As protein: CAISALAGLE. The CDR3 in full is CAISALAGLEQYF.

This clone was recorded at least ten times. The DNA ends 3 residues before the CDR3 does, and the rest of the CDR3 is filled in from the germline J gene. The chain recombines TRBV6-1 with TRBJ2-7; TRBD2 matches at 15 bases. V shed 1 base, J shed 5 bases, and the junction held 6 bases outside the gene matches. The CDR3 totals 17 residues. Germline CDR1 reads MNHNS; CDR2 reads SASEGT. This CDR3 is CASSEGTSGRAGHEQYF. The covered CDR3 bases are TGTGCCAGCAGTGAAGGGACTAGCGGGAGGGCCGGACACGAG.

This clone was recorded at least ten times. The CDR3 end lies 3 residues beyond the end of the read and is filled in from the germline J gene. This chain connects TRBV6-2 or TRBV6-3 to TRBJ1-4, with TRBD1 as a possible D gene (5 bases). V gave up 6 bases and J gave up 5 bases, with 19 bases separating them. Germline CDR1 reads MNHEY; CDR2 reads SVGEGT. This CDR3 contains 16 residues. The CDR3: CASSPARQLWNEKLFF. The part of the CDR3 DNA that was read is TGTGCCAGCAGCCCCGCCCGACAGCTCTGGAATGAAAAA.

This clone was seen ten or more times. The CDR3 end is not reached by the read, which stops 3 residues before it; the germline J gene fills it in. The gene calls are TRBV9 and TRBJ1-2, with D maybe TRBD1 (6 bases). The V gene lost 4 bases and the J gene lost 4 bases, with 14 bases spanning the gap. CDR1 SGDLS and CDR2 YYNGEE come from the germline V gene. CDR3 length equals 14 residues. The CDR3 loop is CASSTRTEAYGYTF. CDR3 bases read: TGTGCCAGCAGCACAAGGACAGAAGCCTATGGC.

In this sample, this clone turned up many times. The CDR3 goes on 3 residues after the read ends, and that part is filled in from the germline J gene. The V call is TRBV5-4, the J call TRBJ2-3; D might be TRBD2 (5 bases). The CDR3 sequence is 12 residues long. Trimming cost V 2 bases and J 7 bases, with 8 bases left between them. In germline, CDR1 is SGHNT, CDR2 YYREEE (reference sequence). CDR3 bases read: TGTGCCAGCAGCTTCGGACTTAATACG. It codes for CASSFGLNT. The full CDR3 is CASSFGLNTQYF.

This clone was recorded many times. The read halts 3 residues ahead of the CDR3 end, with the missing end drawn from the germline J gene. This chain joins TRBV29-1 and TRBJ1-4; 7 nucleotides align to TRBD1. V shed 6 bases and J 8 bases; nucleotides not matched to a gene: 12. The CDR3 runs to 14 residues. The germline gives CDR1 SQVTM, CDR2 ANQGSEA. CDR3 loop: CSVGDSPGREKLFF. The CDR3 bases that were read are TGCAGCGTGGGGGACAGCCCAGGTCGGGAAAAA. Together with reference TRBV29-1 and TRBJ1-4, the CDR3 gives the full variable domain: SAVISQKPSRDICQRGTSLTIQCQVDSQVTMMFWYRQQPGQSLTLIATANQGSEATYESGFVIDKFPISRPNLTFSTLTVSNMSPEDSSIYLCSVGDSPGREKLFFGSGTQLSVL.

This clone was recorded many times. The read stops 3 residues short of the end of the CDR3; the missing end is completed from the germline J gene. The rearrangement joins TRBV6-4 to TRBJ2-1; 7 nucleotides align to TRBD2. From germline, CDR1 is MRHNA and CDR2 SNTAGT. The junction had 6 bases not matched to a gene; V was cut back by 5 bases and J by 5 bases. The CDR3 is made up of 14 amino acids. The CDR3 DNA, read in part, is TGTGCCAGCAGTCTAGGGACTAACAACAATGAG. Translation: CASSLGTNNNE. The entire CDR3 reads CASSLGTNNNEQFF.

This clone was found many times. Coverage ceases 3 residues before the CDR3 finishes, and the germline J gene fills in the end. The chain couples TRBV5-1 to TRBJ2-3, with 9 bases aligning to TRBD1. The CDR3 sequence is 16 residues long. Unmatched junction bases numbered 9, after V lost 5 bases and J lost 2 bases. Germline-derived CDR1 and CDR2 are SGHRS and YFSETQ. The CDR3: CASRTETGGATDTQYF. CDR3 DNA (partial): TGCGCCAGCAGAACGGAGACAGGGGGAGCCACAGATACG.

This clone was observed at least ten times. CDR3 DNA, as far as it was read: TGTGCTAGTGGTTTGGTTCGGACCCGAAGGCGGGGA. It specifies CASGLVRTRRRG. The entire CDR3 protein is CASGLVRTRRRGAFF. The chain links TRBV12-5 to TRBJ1-1, with D uncertain. With the read ending 3 residues before the CDR3 end, the germline J gene is used to fill in that end. From germline, CDR1 is LGHNT and CDR2 FRNRAP. CDR3 length: 15 residues.

This clone has ten or more counts. The CDR3 is cut off 3 residues early in the read; its end comes from the germline J gene. The chain links TRBV28 to TRBJ2-1, with 11 bases that match TRBD2. This CDR3 has 14 amino acids. J was trimmed by 8 bases and V by 7 bases; bases with no gene match: 7. Germline V CDR1 and CDR2: MDHEN, SYDVKM. The covered CDR3 bases are TGTGCCAGCACTCCGGGACTAGCGGTCTATGAG. Encoded protein: CASTPGLAVYE. The CDR3 as a whole reads CASTPGLAVYEQFF.

In its sample, this clone was seen many times. The read falls 3 residues short of the CDR3 end, and the missing part is taken from the germline J gene. The chain joins TRBV7-3 to TRBJ2-2; 7 positions agree with TRBD1. The J segment lost 5 bases and the V segment lost 4 bases, leaving 10 bases of the junction unmatched. The CDR3 spans 16 residues. Germline CDR1 SGHTA, CDR2 FQGTGA. This CDR3 reads CASSSSTGAGTGELFF. The sequenced CDR3 bases are TGTGCCAGCAGCTCCTCCACAGGGGCCGGAACCGGGGAG.

This clone was found many times. The read ends 3 residues shy of where the CDR3 ends; the end is completed using the germline J gene. The V call is TRBV20-1, the J call TRBJ2-1; 10 bases fit TRBD2. The CDR3 consists of 18 residues. The V and J ends lost 0 bases and 3 bases, in that order; junction bases with no gene match: 11. The germline gives CDR1 DFQATT, CDR2 SNEGSKA (reference sequence). CDR3 bases read: TGCAGTGCTAGAGATTTCGGTCTAGCGGGAGTAAACTACAATGAG. Translating gives CSARDFGLAGVNYNE. Given in full, the CDR3 is CSARDFGLAGVNYNEQFF.

This clone has at least ten counts. The read ends 3 residues shy of where the CDR3 ends; the end is completed using the germline J gene. V is TRBV27 and J is TRBJ2-7; D perhaps matches TRBD2 (5 bases). Per the germline V gene, CDR1 is MNHEY and CDR2 is SMNVEV (reference sequence). Trimming stripped 10 bases from V and 3 bases from J, with 16 bases between. This CDR3 is 13 amino acids long. CDR3 residues: CATRRAASYEQYF. The sequenced part of the CDR3 DNA is TGTGCCACAAGACGAGCGGCTAGCTACGAG.

This clone was recorded many times. With the read ending 3 residues before the CDR3 end, the germline J gene is used to fill in that end. The chain has TRBV15 and TRBJ2-1; 9 positions agree with TRBD1. Germline CDR1 and CDR2: LNHNV and YYDKDF (reference sequence). The V and J ends lost 5 bases and 8 bases, in that order; junction bases with no gene match: 7. The CDR3 sequence is 14 residues long. The CDR3 DNA, read in part, is TGTGCCACCAGCGAGTACAGGGGGCGTTATGAG. Its translation is CATSEYRGRYE. The full-length CDR3 reads as CATSEYRGRYEQFF.

This clone was detected many times. Read sequence stops 3 residues before the CDR3 end, and the germline J gene provides the missing end. The chain employs TRBV20-1 and TRBJ2-1; 10 bases map to TRBD2. Germline V CDR1 and CDR2: DFQATT, SNEGSKA (reference sequence). V shed 0 bases, J shed 0 bases, and the junction held 17 bases outside the gene matches. The CDR3 extends over 21 amino acids. The CDR3 bases that were read are TGCAGTGCTAGAGATGGAGCGGGAGGGCCCCAGATAAGGAGCTCCTACAATGAG. Amino acids: CSARDGAGGPQIRSSYNE. The full-length CDR3 reads as CSARDGAGGPQIRSSYNEQFF.